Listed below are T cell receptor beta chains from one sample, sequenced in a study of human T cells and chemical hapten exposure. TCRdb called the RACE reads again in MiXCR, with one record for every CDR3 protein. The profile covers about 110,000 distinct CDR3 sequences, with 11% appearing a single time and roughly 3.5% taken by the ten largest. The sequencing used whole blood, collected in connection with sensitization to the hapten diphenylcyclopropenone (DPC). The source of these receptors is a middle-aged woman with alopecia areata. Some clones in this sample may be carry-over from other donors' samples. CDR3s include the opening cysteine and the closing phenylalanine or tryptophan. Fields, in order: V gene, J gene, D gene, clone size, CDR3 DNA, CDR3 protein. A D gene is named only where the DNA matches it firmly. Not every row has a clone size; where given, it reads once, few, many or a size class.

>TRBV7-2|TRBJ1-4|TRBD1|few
TGTGCCAGCAGTCCAGGACAGGGCCCTAATGAAAAACTGTTTTTT
CASSPGQGPNEKLFF
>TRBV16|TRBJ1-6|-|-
TGTGCCAGCAGCTATAACAGGGCAGAGTCACCCCTCCACTTT
CASSYNRAESPLHF
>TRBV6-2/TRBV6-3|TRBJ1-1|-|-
TGTGCCAGCAGTTACTCCGGACAGAAGAAAAAAGCTTTCTTT
CASSYSGQKKKAFF
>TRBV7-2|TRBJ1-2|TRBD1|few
TGTGCCAGCAGCTCGACAGGGTACTATGGCTACACCTTC
CASSSTGYYGYTF
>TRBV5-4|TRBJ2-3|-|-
TGTGCCAGCAGCTCCGACCCGGGGGCCGCAGATACGCAGTATTTT
CASSSDPGAADTQYF
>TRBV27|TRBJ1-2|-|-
TGTGCCAGCAGCTCCCCCGGGGGCTCCCTGTATGGCTACACCTTC
CASSSPGGSLYGYTF
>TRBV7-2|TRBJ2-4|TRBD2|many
TGTGCCAGCAGCCCGGGGGGGTCTTCGAGGGGCAAAAACATTCAGTACTTC
CASSPGGSSRGKNIQYF
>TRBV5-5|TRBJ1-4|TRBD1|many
TGTGCCAGCAGCGGGGGACAGCTTAATGAAAAACTGTTTTTT
CASSGGQLNEKLFF
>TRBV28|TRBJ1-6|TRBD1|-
TGTGCCAGCAGTTTACCACAGGGGAGCTCACCCCTCCACTTT
CASSLPQGSSPLHF
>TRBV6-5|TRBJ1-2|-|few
TGTGCCAGCAGTTGGACAGAATCCCTCTATGGCTACACCTTC
CASSWTESLYGYTF